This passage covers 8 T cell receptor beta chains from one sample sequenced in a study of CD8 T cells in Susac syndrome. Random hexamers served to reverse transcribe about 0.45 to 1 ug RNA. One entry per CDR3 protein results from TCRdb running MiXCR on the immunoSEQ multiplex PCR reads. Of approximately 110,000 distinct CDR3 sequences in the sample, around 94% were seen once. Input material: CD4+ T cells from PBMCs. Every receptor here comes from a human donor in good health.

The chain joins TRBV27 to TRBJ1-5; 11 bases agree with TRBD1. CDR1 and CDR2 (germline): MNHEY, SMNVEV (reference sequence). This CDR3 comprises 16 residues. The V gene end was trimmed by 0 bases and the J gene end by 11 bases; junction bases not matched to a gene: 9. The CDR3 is CASSLSSPGQGVAQHF. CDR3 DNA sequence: TGTGCCAGCAGTTTATCGAGCCCGGGACAGGGGGTAGCCCAGCATTTT.

The CDR3 nucleotides read TGTGCCAGCAGTTTAGGACAGAAGGGTACGCAGTATTTT. Amino acid sequence: CASSLGQKGTQYF. The V call is TRBV12-3 or TRBV12-4, the J call TRBJ2-3; a weak D match, TRBD1 (5 bases). CDR3 length: 13 amino acids. V gave up 1 base and J gave up 8 bases, with 10 bases separating them.

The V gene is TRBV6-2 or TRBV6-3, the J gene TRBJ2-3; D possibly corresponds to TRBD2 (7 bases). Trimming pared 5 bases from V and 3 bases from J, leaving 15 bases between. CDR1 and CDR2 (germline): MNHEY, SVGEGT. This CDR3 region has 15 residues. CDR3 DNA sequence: TGTGCCAGCAGTCTATGGGGGGGCGCGACAGATACGCAGTATTTT. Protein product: CASSLWGGATDTQYF.

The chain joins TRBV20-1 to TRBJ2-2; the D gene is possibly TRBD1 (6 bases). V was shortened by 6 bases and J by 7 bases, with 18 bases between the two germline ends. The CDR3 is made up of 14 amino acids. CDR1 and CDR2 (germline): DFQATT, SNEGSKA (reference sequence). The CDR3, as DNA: TGCAGTGCCTCGGACTGGGGGCGACTCGGGGAGCTGTTTTTT. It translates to CSASDWGRLGELFF.

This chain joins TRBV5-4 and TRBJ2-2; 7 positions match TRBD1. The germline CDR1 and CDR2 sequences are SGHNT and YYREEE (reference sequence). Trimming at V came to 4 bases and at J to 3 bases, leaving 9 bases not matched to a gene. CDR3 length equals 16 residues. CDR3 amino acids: CASSGQATRDTGELFF. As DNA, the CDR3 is TGTGCCAGCAGCGGACAGGCGACCCGGGACACCGGGGAGCTGTTTTTT.

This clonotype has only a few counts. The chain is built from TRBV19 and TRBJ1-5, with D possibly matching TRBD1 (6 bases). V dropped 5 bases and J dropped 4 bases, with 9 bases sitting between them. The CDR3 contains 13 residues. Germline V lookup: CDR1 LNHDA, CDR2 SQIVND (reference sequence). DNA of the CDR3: TGTGCCAGTAGTCTACAGGGAAATCAGCCCCAGCATTTT. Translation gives CASSLQGNQPQHF.

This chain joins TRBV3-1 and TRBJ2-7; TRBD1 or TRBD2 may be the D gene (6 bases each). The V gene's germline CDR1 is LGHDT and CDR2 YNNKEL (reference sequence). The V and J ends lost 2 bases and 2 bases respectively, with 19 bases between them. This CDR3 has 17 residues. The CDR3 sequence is CASSQIGGGGLTYEQYF. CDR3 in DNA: TGTGCCAGCAGCCAAATCGGGGGCGGAGGCCTGACCTACGAGCAGTACTTC.

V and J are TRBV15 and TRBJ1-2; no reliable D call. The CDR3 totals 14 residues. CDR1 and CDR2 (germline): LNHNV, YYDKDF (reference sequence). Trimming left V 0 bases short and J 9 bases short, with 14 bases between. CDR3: CATSRDLTGNRYTF. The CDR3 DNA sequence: TGTGCCACCAGCAGAGATCTTACCGGAAATCGCTACACCTTC. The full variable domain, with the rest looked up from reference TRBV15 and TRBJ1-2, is DAMVIQNPRYQVTQFGKPVTLSCSQTLNHNVMYWYQQKSSQAPKLLFHYYDKDFNNEADTPDNFQSRRPNTSFCFLDIRSPGLGDTAMYLCATSRDLTGNRYTFGSGTRLTVV.